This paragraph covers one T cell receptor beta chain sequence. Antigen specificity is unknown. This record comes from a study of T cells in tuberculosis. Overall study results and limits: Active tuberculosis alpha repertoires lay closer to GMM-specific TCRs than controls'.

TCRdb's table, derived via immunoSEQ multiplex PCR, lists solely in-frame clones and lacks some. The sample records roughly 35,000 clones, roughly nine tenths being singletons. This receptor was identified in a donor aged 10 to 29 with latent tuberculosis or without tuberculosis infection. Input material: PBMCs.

The CDR3 spells CASSLGGVLSNQPQHF. The CDR3, as DNA: TGTGCCAGCAGCCTTGGAGGAGTACTTAGCAATCAGCCCCAGCATTTT. The chain couples TRBV28 to TRBJ1-5; unclear D gene. The CDR3 runs 16 residues. With 6 bases removed from V and 0 bases from J, the gap between germline ends came to 15 bases. From germline, CDR1 is MDHEN and CDR2 SYDVKM.